The subject of this entry is one T cell receptor (beta chain). Its antigen is still unknown. Its ends do not fully match the called genes, so a read error is possible. The cDNA had a unique molecular identifier and a template-switch universal primer site. Via MiXCR, TCRdb re-called the 5' RACE reads, giving one row per CDR3 protein. The sample holds some 460,000 distinct CDR3 sequences, 14% seen once. This entry belongs to a study of identical twins. Notes on the study in general: Models underpredicted monozygotic twin sharing of out-of-frame TCR alpha. The study found excess low generation probability among twin-shared out-of-frame alpha sequences.

The V gene's germline CDR1 is SGHRS and CDR2 YFSETQ. The CDR3 has 13 residues. Separately, the same data were catalogued under a study of yellow fever vaccine responses in identical twins.

What was sequenced was CD4+ T cells sorted from blood. The chain links TRBV5-1 to TRBJ1-4; D possibly corresponds to TRBD1 (5 bases). The origin of this receptor is a woman aged 18-29 years in good health. This chain's CDR3 is CASSFQGGEKLFF. The DNA for the CDR3 is TGCGCCAGCAGCTTCCAGGGTGGGGAAAAATTGTTTTTT.